A single TCR beta chain is shown here with its context. CD4+ cells were split into CD45RA+ naive and CD45RA-negative memory subsets. The germline CDR1 and CDR2 sequences are SEHNR and FQNEAQ (reference sequence). The V end lost 2 bases, the J end lost 8 bases, and 15 bases lay between the germline ends. CDR3 length equals 14 residues. These data originate in a study of shared clonotypes between healthy human individuals. The overall study: Ranging from 18 to 49 in age, donors were a couple of women and a few men. A donor's plate count was three for CD4 naive and three for CD4 memory; CD8 naive had two and CD8 memory one.

Produced via immunoSEQ multiplex PCR; TCRdb's table is partial and in-frame only. The sample records approximately 640,000 clones, around 72% being singletons. This sequence joins TRBV7-9 and TRBJ1-2; D ambiguous. Sequenced sample: memory CD4+ T cells sorted from blood. Subset of the sample: CD45RA-negative fraction. This receptor was identified in a woman in her twenties or thirties in good health. The CDR3: CASSLSSRREGYTF. CDR3 nucleotide sequence: TGTGCCAGCAGCTTATCCTCCCGCCGGGAGGGCTACACCTTC.